Below, 22 T cell receptor beta chains from the same sample are listed, as sequenced in a study of spatial heterogeneity in lung cancer. TCRdb reprocessed the 5' RACE reads with MiXCR, giving one entry per CDR3 protein. The table lists about 38,000 distinct CDR3 sequences, around 7.5% of them singletons, with over 25% in the top ten. The time point here: sample taken at primary tumor resection. Frozen PBMC, nontumor lung or tumor provided whole RNA, which was sequenced unsorted. The specimen was PBMCs, collected at surgery. The receptor set was obtained from a male donor with early-stage non-small cell lung cancer.

This clonotype was seen repeatedly, ten times or more. The chain combines TRBV4-1 with TRBJ2-7, with D perhaps TRBD1 (6 bases). CDR1 and CDR2 (germline): MGHRA, YSYEKL. Trimming removed 1 base at V and 5 bases at J, with 18 bases between. The CDR3 length is 16 residues. In DNA form, the CDR3 reads TGCGCCAGCAGCCAAGGTAGGGACACCATTTTTGACGAGCAGTACGTC. The encoded protein is CASSQGRDTIFDEQYV.

This clonotype was recorded at least ten times. V usage is TRBV29-1 and J usage is TRBJ2-5; D possibly corresponds to TRBD2 (6 bases). Germline loops: CDR1 SQVTM, CDR2 ANQGSEA. V was trimmed by 4 bases and J by 7 bases, leaving 16 bases between them. This CDR3 has 13 amino acids. The CDR3 region has the DNA TGCAGCGTTGCGGGGACTCACCCTGTGACCCAGTACTTC. Amino acid sequence: CSVAGTHPVTQYF.

This clonotype was seen more than once but under ten times. V usage is TRBV12-3 or TRBV12-4 and J usage is TRBJ1-1, with TRBD1 as a possible D gene (5 bases). The V gene lost 5 bases and the J gene lost 5 bases, with 9 bases spanning the gap. This CDR3 comprises 12 residues. The CDR3 nucleotides are TGTGCCAGCAGTCGGACATCAACTGAAGCTTTCTTT. It encodes CASSRTSTEAFF.

This clonotype was seen at least ten times. The genes are TRBV24-1 and TRBJ2-3; 15 nucleotides match TRBD2. The V gene end was trimmed by 4 bases and the J gene end by 4 bases; junction bases not matched to a gene: 5. Germline V gene lookup returns CDR1 KGHDR and CDR2 SFDVKD. The CDR3 loop spans 17 amino acids. In nucleotides, the CDR3 is TGTGCCACCAGTGACCAGGGACTAGCGGGGGGCCCAGATACGCAGTATTTT. It is translated as CATSDQGLAGGPDTQYF.

Note on this clonotype: An end of the junction differs from the germline gene, which may be a read error. V is TRBV19 and J is TRBJ2-2; 11 bases are shared with TRBD2. Germline loops: CDR1 LNHDA, CDR2 SQIVND (reference sequence). This CDR3 comprises 14 residues. The CDR3 sequence is CASSIASTSGKLFF. The CDR3 bases are TGTGCCAGTAGTATAGCCTCGACTAGCGGGAAGCTGTTTTTT.

The chain links TRBV20-1 to TRBJ1-5; D might be TRBD1 (5 bases). Germline CDR1 DFQATT, CDR2 SNEGSKA (reference sequence). This CDR3 region has 15 residues. V lost 2 bases and J lost 4, with 15 bases in between. The CDR3: CSARLPGPSNQPQHF. The CDR3 nucleotides are TGCAGTGCTAGACTTCCGGGACCGAGTAATCAGCCCCAGCATTTT.

At least ten counts were recorded for this clonotype. This chain uses TRBV27 with TRBJ2-1; D ambiguous. The CDR3 runs 14 residues. Germline V CDR1 and CDR2: MNHEY, SMNVEV (reference sequence). V lost 1 base and J 0 bases, leaving 4 bases between the germline ends. Here the CDR3 reads CASSLYSSYNEQFF. CDR3 coding DNA: TGTGCCAGCAGTTTATACAGCTCCTACAATGAGCAGTTCTTC.

This clonotype was found a few times. CDR3 DNA sequence: TGTGCCAGCTCACCATTTTCTGATAGCAATCAGCCCCAGCATTTT. This sequence encodes CASSPFSDSNQPQHF. The genes are TRBV18 and TRBJ1-5; D is ambiguous. V was cut by 2 bases and J by 0 bases, with 8 bases left in between. The V gene's germline CDR1 is KGHSH and CDR2 LQKENI. The CDR3 has 15 amino acids.

The J gene is TRBJ2-3, the V gene TRBV9; 10 bases agree with TRBD2. Losses at the gene ends were 4 bases for V and 2 bases for J; bases not matched to a gene: 7. The CDR3 consists of 16 residues. Looked up from germline, CDR1 is SGDLS and CDR2 is YYNGEE. The chain's CDR3 is CASSPRTSGYTDTQYF. CDR3 coding DNA: TGTGCCAGCAGCCCCAGGACTAGCGGATACACAGATACGCAGTATTTT.

This clonotype has a count of ten or more. The gene calls are TRBV7-8 and TRBJ2-3; tentative D call: TRBD1 (6 bases). V was shortened by 2 bases and J by 4 bases, with 7 bases between the two germline ends. CDR3 length equals 13 residues. The V gene's germline CDR1 is SGHVS and CDR2 FQNEAQ. The CDR3 DNA reads as TGTGCCAGCAGCTTACGGACAGCAGATACGCAGTATTTT. It specifies CASSLRTADTQYF. Full variable domain (missing parts from reference TRBV7-8 and TRBJ2-3): GAGVSQSPRYKVAKRGQDVALRCDPISGHVSLFWYQQALGQGPEFLTYFQNEAQLDKSGLPSDRFFAERPEGSVSTLKIQRTQQEDSAVYLCASSLRTADTQYFGPGTRLTVL.

This clonotype was found many times. The V gene is TRBV20-1, the J gene TRBJ2-3; 12 bases align to TRBD2. Germline V gene sequence: CDR1 DFQATT, CDR2 SNEGSKA (reference sequence). The CDR3 length is 18 residues. V dropped 1 base and J dropped 4; count of bases not matched to a gene: 12. The CDR3 DNA follows: TGCAGTGCTAGAGTTTCGACGGCTAGCGGGAGGGCGGCAGATACGCAGTATTTT. Protein product: CSARVSTASGRAADTQYF.

The chain has TRBV2 and TRBJ1-6, with D tentatively TRBD1 (5 bases). This CDR3 is built from 15 residues. The V gene lost 2 bases and the J gene lost 4 bases, with 9 bases spanning the gap. From germline, CDR1 is SNHLY and CDR2 FYNNEI. CDR3 sequence (DNA): TGTGCCAGCAGTGAAAATCAGGGTTATAATTCACCCCTCCACTTT. Translation gives CASSENQGYNSPLHF. Full variable domain (rest looked up from reference TRBV2 and TRBJ1-6): EPEVTQTPSHQVTQMGQEVILRCVPISNHLYFYWYRQILGQKVEFLVSFYNNEISEKSEIFDDQFSVERPDGSNFTLKIRSTKLEDSAMYFCASSENQGYNSPLHFGNGTRLTVT.

This clonotype came up many times. The V call is TRBV7-6, the J call TRBJ1-4, with 9 bases aligning to TRBD1. Trimming took 6 bases from V and 7 from J; bases not matched to a gene: 3. The CDR3 loop spans 13 amino acids. Germline CDR1 is SGHVS and CDR2 is FNYEAQ. CDR3 nucleotide sequence: TGTGCCAGCAGTGAGGGACAGGGTGAAAAACTGTTTTTT. Its protein product is CASSEGQGEKLFF.

This clonotype was counted at least ten times. The J gene is TRBJ2-2, the V gene TRBV29-1; no clear D gene. CDR3 length equals 13 residues. V lost 2 bases and J lost 4, with 8 bases in between. CDR1 SQVTM and CDR2 ANQGSEA come from the germline V gene. The CDR3, as DNA: TGCAGCGTTGAACCTTACCTCACCGGGGAGCTGTTTTTT. As protein: CSVEPYLTGELFF.

The table lists this clonotype with many counts. The V gene is TRBV7-3, the J gene TRBJ2-2; 9 bases agree with TRBD2. After removal of 5 bases from V and 3 bases from J, the junction contained 7 bases not matched to a gene. Germline CDR1 is SGHTA and CDR2 is FQGTGA. The length of the CDR3 is 16 residues. The DNA of the CDR3 is TGTGCCAGCAGCCGCCCTAGCGGGGAGGACACCGGGGAGCTGTTTTTT. Its protein is CASSRPSGEDTGELFF. The whole variable domain, remainder taken from reference TRBV7-3 and TRBJ2-2, is GAGVSQTPSNKVTEKGKYVELRCDPISGHTALYWYRQSLGQGPEFLIYFQGTGAADDSGLPNDRFFAVRPEGSVSTLKIQRTERGDSAVYLCASSRPSGEDTGELFFGEGSRLTVL.

This clonotype was picked up many times. The V gene is TRBV7-9, the J gene TRBJ2-7; 10 positions match TRBD1. The CDR3 spans 14 residues. V trimming: 3 bases; J trimming: 6 bases; junction bases outside the gene matches: 5. The V gene's germline CDR1 is SEHNR and CDR2 FQNEAQ (reference sequence). CDR3 sequence (DNA): TGTGCCAGCAGCTTTTCCGGGACAGGGGCCGAGCAGTACGTC. It codes for CASSFSGTGAEQYV.

In this sample, this clonotype turned up a few times. The chain combines TRBV20-1 with TRBJ1-5; tentative D call: TRBD1 (5 bases). CDR3 length: 16 amino acids. Trimming removed 3 bases at V and 3 bases at J, with 18 bases between. The germline CDR1 and CDR2 sequences are DFQATT and SNEGSKA (reference sequence). CDR3 sequence: CSASSRQGVVNQPQHF. CDR3 nucleotides: TGCAGTGCTAGTTCTCGTCAGGGCGTTGTCAATCAGCCCCAGCATTTT.

A few counts support this clonotype. V and J are TRBV29-1 and TRBJ2-7; D is uncertain. This CDR3 contains 12 residues. Germline V gives CDR1 SQVTM, CDR2 ANQGSEA. V shed 4 bases and J shed 0 bases, with 7 bases lying between them. CDR3 residues: CSVVVSSYEQYF. CDR3 nucleotide sequence: TGCAGCGTTGTGGTGAGCTCCTACGAGCAGTACTTC.

This chain uses TRBV20-1 with TRBJ2-1, with 12 bases matching TRBD2. From germline, CDR1 is DFQATT and CDR2 SNEGSKA (reference sequence). There are 17 residues in the CDR3. V shed 3 bases, J shed 8 bases, and the junction held 14 bases outside the gene matches. The DNA for the CDR3 is TGCAGTGCTAGTCGGCCGGGCTTGACTAGCGGGAGCGATGAGCAGTTCTTC. Residues: CSASRPGLTSGSDEQFF.

This clonotype was observed many times. V and J are TRBV27 and TRBJ2-7, with TRBD2 matching over 8 bases. Germline V lookup: CDR1 MNHEY, CDR2 SMNVEV (reference sequence). CDR3 length: 17 amino acids. V shed 0 bases, J shed 5 bases, and the junction held 12 bases outside the gene matches. The CDR3 nucleotides are TGTGCCAGCAGTTTATCGGGCACAGCGGGGGTGAGGAACGAGCAGTACTTC. Its protein product is CASSLSGTAGVRNEQYF.

This clonotype was seen many times. The chain combines TRBV3-1 with TRBJ1-2; D is perhaps TRBD1 (6 bases). Trimming removed 1 base from V and 4 bases from J, with 10 bases in between. Germline loops: CDR1 LGHDT, CDR2 YNNKEL (reference sequence). CDR3 size: 14 residues. In DNA form, the CDR3 reads TGTGCCAGCAGCCAAGGACAGGCGGTCTATGGCTACACCTTC. Amino acids: CASSQGQAVYGYTF.

This clonotype was seen at least ten times. The chain has TRBV20-1 and TRBJ1-2; D not certain. The CDR3 loop spans 8 amino acids. CDR1 and CDR2 from the germline V gene are DFQATT and SNEGSKA (reference sequence). Trimming left V 3 bases short and J 13 bases short, with 6 bases between. The CDR3 reads CSARGSTF. The CDR3 bases are TGCAGTGCTAGGGGTTCCACCTTC.